This TCR beta chain was obtained from a study of T cell repertoires in cytomegalovirus infection. Study conclusions and caveats: Carriage of CMV together with the relevant HLA was identifiable through cumulative public TCR beta family frequency.

In the case of this clonotype: Its antigen is undetermined.

MiXCR was run by TCRdb on the reads, yielding one entry per CDR3 protein. The repertoire holds hundreds of thousands of distinct CDR3 sequences, with about a sixth as singletons. Germline V CDR1 and CDR2: MNHEY, SVGAGI. This CDR3 is 16 amino acids long. V was pared by 2 bases and J by 4 bases, with 6 bases of the junction left unmatched. This rearrangement joins TRBV6-5 to TRBJ1-1, with 11 nucleotides matching TRBD1. Sample: PBMCs. The clonotype was recovered from a human donor in good health (CMV status not recorded). Some clones in this sample may be carry-over from other donors' samples. The chain's CDR3 is CASSYEAGTGGTEAFF. DNA of the CDR3: TGTGCCAGCAGTTACGAGGCCGGGACAGGGGGCACTGAAGCTTTCTTT.